This T cell receptor beta chain was found in a study of regulatory T cells in long-lasting Graves disease. Regarding the study as a whole: The number of shared public clonotypes was higher in persistent patients (fewer than 3,000) than new patients (just over 950).

This clonotype was seen a handful of times. The antigen is not known. The ends lost 10 bases at V and 3 bases at J; junction bases unmatched: 13. Germline lookup yields CDR1 MNHNS and CDR2 SASEGT. CDR3 size: 15 residues. Arm-PCR of CDR3 regions and iRepertoire HTBI primers were used to build TCR beta libraries. TCRdb called the multiplex PCR reads again in MiXCR, with one record for every CDR3 protein. The sample carries about 360,000 distinct CDR3 sequences, 16% recorded once. As for time point: newly diagnosed GD, antithyroid drugs for less than 3 months. The TCR library was made from RNA extracted from PBMCs. The same specimen was also included in a second study, on T cells in Graves' hyperthyroidism and ophthalmopathy.

The J gene is TRBJ1-2, the V gene TRBV6-1; TRBD1 aligns across 8 bases. This TCR was sampled from a woman between 18 and 29 years old with Graves disease. Material: peripheral blood mononuclear cells (PBMCs), obtained at new diagnosis, from a patient treated with antithyroid drugs. This CDR3 reads CATASRGQGHYGYTF. The CDR3 DNA reads TGTGCCACAGCTTCTAGAGGACAGGGCCACTATGGCTACACCTTC.